This T cell receptor (beta chain) was recovered during a study of CD8 T cells in ankylosing spondylitis. Study-level results: The clones that were linked to disease were reported to be significantly enriched in matched synovial fluid samples from ankylosing spondylitis patients. Disease-linked clones, CD8+, were relatively rare in peripheral blood. A motif in TCR beta, a set of roughly eight highly homologous variants, appeared characteristic of ankylosing spondylitis blood.

J lost 1 base, V lost 5 bases, and 7 bases had no gene match. Germline V gene sequence: CDR1 SGHVS, CDR2 FQNEAQ. The CDR3 has 15 amino acids. By quantitative 5'-RACE with molecular barcodes, the TCR beta libraries were made. TCRdb re-called the 5' RACE reads with MiXCR, one entry per CDR3 protein. This table has around 130,000 distinct CDR3 sequences, more than 6.5% appearing once. This clonotype was counted at least ten times. Its antigen remains unidentified. This chain connects TRBV7-8 to TRBJ2-7; the match to TRBD1 covers 8 bases. The TCR comes from a male donor with ankylosing spondylitis or in good health (not recorded which). Sequenced input: blood, either unsorted or a sorted T cell fraction (not recorded which). This CDR3 is CASSRLGTGSYEQYF. The CDR3 nucleotides are TGTGCCAGCAGCCGCCTAGGGACAGGTTCCTACGAGCAGTACTTC.